This TCR beta chain came from a study of cytomegalovirus exposure and HLA in healthy donors. As for the study in general: Of the donors genotyped, approximately 410 in all, about 82% fell in the Caucasian-associated ancestry cluster.

A remark on this clone: Its antigen remains unidentified.

Findings and limits, study-wide: In presence/absence analyses, roughly uniform sequencing depth across donors was assumed. Association of a missense DCLRE1C variant with TCR beta V- and J-gene trimming was reported in a later analysis. A previous analysis found most TCR beta V segments productive roughly 87% or roughly 30% of the time.

PCR amplification relied on 60 Vbeta primers (plus 13 Jbeta primers). Produced via immunoSEQ multiplex PCR; TCRdb's table is partial and in-frame only. The table includes over 45,000 clones, around 81% detected once. The length of the CDR3 is 16 residues. Trimming took 1 base from V and 0 from J, leaving 11 bases between them. The germline V gene has CDR1 SGHVS and CDR2 FQNEAQ. The clonotype was recovered from a boy younger than 18 in good health and CMV-seropositive. Sample: PBMCs. The V gene is TRBV7-8, the J gene TRBJ2-3; TRBD2 might be the D (6 bases). The DNA for the CDR3 is TGTGCCAGCAGCTTAGGTGGGACTCCAAGCACAGATACGCAGTATTTT. The encoded protein is CASSLGGTPSTDTQYF.